This T cell receptor (beta chain) stems from a study of cytomegalovirus exposure and HLA in healthy donors (dated by TCRdb to the late 2010s). At the level of the whole study: In an earlier analysis of 587 of the donors, approximately 260 Gb of sequence data and about 110 million unique TCR beta sequences from about 179 million T cells were reported. An early release covering about 600 HLA-typed donors comprised approximately 290 gigabases of sequencing data and 85 million or so unique TCR sequences. Of the 398 genotyped donors, approximately 83% fell in the genetic ancestry cluster associated with self-reported Caucasian donors. The study aimed to test whether cataloging public T cell receptors could reveal signatures of past pathogen exposure. The T cell repertoires of some 700 subjects were profiled by immunosequencing and related to cytomegalovirus serostatus. Besides the first cohort of more than 650 subjects, a separate validation cohort made up of roughly 120 different subjects was used. The study combined high-throughput TCR immunosequencing, statistical association of individual TCRs with disease status, and machine learning to predict cytomegalovirus infection status. A later analysis re-analyzed previously published TCR beta repertoires from 500 to 700 donors and added high-resolution HLA genotyping to study TCR occurrence patterns. The later analysis used no new phenotypic data to find candidate immune exposures, relying instead on TCR beta sequences and their occurrence across donors. In an earlier analysis of about 590 of the donors, high-throughput TCR beta sequencing was used to judge whether each TCR beta V gene segment behaved as functional or pseudogenic. Donor age, sex, ethnicity and CMV serostatus were collected together with the repertoire data. A later genetic analysis took genome-wide SNP genotypes for about three fifths of the roughly 700 donors and used that subset as a discovery cohort. Every discovery cohort repertoire had been produced on one sequencing platform. Both class I and class II loci were covered by HLA typing, at four-digit resolution. The number of donors typed differed by locus, with 629-630 for A, B, C, DRB1 and DQB1, around 500 for DQA1, about 610 for DPA1, and over 400 for DPB1. A handful of DR-DQ haplotypes were handled as single units for association and clustering because linkage in the cohort was strong. Across approximately 400 genotyped donors of the cohort, an average of about 250,000 unique TCR beta nucleotide sequences per donor were sequenced, and approximately 17% of those sequences were non-productive. What the research found in general, with its limitations: A few of the identified cytomegalovirus-associated TCR beta chains were confirmed in vitro to be specific for cytomegalovirus antigens. An association between a missense DCLRE1C variant and V-gene and J-gene trimming of TCR beta chains was found in a later genetic analysis and replicated in an independent cohort. A further reported finding was that TCR beta sequences accurately predicted the HLA-A and HLA-B alleles for most subjects in the first cohort. A total of fewer than 200 TCR beta chains were listed by the study as associated with cytomegalovirus. Correlated functional status among segregating V segments might reflect linkage disequilibrium, but an unknown experimental factor could not be ruled out. Because HLA typing was unavailable for some donors at each locus, only the typed subset was used in association tests. The authors suggested that the approach could potentially be extended to other disease states and immunological phenotypes. CMV serostatus was the only immune exposure information available for the cohort. A later analysis found that TCR association rates varied across HLA loci, with DRB1 alleles showing the most associated TCRs and HLA-C alleles the fewest. Most TCR sequences were seen in very few donors, while some public TCRs were found in many individuals. Most CMV-associated TCR beta chains appeared to be HLA-restricted in a later analysis, and the HLA associations seemed to be driven largely by CMV exposure. Because counts were too low, some 17 rarely observed V segments, including chromosome 9 orphons, were left out of the earlier analysis of 500 to 750 of the donors. Compared with the roughly 600-donor mean, donors in an Asian-associated ancestry cluster had fewer N-insertions in productive TCRs, according to a later genetic analysis. According to a later analysis, parvovirus B19, influenza, CMV and Epstein-Barr virus appeared linked to several top co-occurrence clusters. Specific HLA alleles were associated with 15,000 to 20,000 TCR beta sequences at a false discovery rate of 0.05 in a later analysis. Compared with equally common non-associated chains, HLA-associated TCR beta chains in a later analysis were more clonally expanded and had lower generation probabilities. The presence/absence analyses assumed that sequencing depth was roughly uniform across donors, and that assumption may not be true. The sequencing pipeline was judged likely to have produced a cluster of highly shared sequence variants as a technical artifact. Broadly in line with IMGT annotations, most TCR beta V segments showed up in productive rearrangements about 87% or about 30% of the time in an earlier analysis of several hundred of the donors. In this cohort, only TCR beta chains were sequenced, and detectable features were limited by the absence of alpha or paired-chain data. Cytomegalovirus status was reported to be diagnosed by the classifier with high specificity and sensitivity in both the original and validation cohorts. When HLA alleles, especially DR and DQ, strongly co-occurred, TCR associations were difficult to assign to individual alleles.

The cohort was made up of 666 healthy bone marrow donors. Cohort members were all nominally healthy when sampled, although unrecorded immune exposures were likely present. The donor was CMV seronegative and was included in the group of about 350 seronegative cohort members. Each donor provided a peripheral blood sample, and peripheral blood mononuclear cells were used for TCR beta sequencing. Genomic DNA was extracted from the blood cell samples with the Qiagen DNeasy Blood Extraction Kit. Note on this clone: The clone's antigen remains unknown. The input lacks base qualities; no much larger clone sits a single base away.

The library was prepared using the immunoSEQ multiplex PCR assay. A mixture of 60 forward primers for TCR Vbeta segments and 13 reverse primers for TCR Jbeta segments was used in the multiplex PCR. The CDR3 region of rearranged TCR beta genes was amplified from genomic DNA with a multiplex PCR assay. The amplified TCR beta libraries were sequenced on the Illumina HiSeq System as 87-base-pair reads. The authors' pipeline ran thus. Across the 666 repertoires, a later analysis counted approximately 75 million unique TCR beta chains, 9 million to 14 million of which were shared by at least two donors. A nearest-neighbor algorithm error-corrected the raw reads and collapsed the reads into unique sequences, merging closely related sequences to remove PCR and sequencing errors. Alignment of CDR3 sequences to IMGT reference sequences was used to assign V, D and J gene segments. For a sequence to be retained, a match of at least six nucleotides to both a V gene segment and a J gene segment was required. A rearrangement was called productive if the CDR3 had no stop codons and remained in frame with V and J, and every other rearrangement was called non-productive. Following IMGT convention, CDR3 was defined as the stretch from the second conserved V-encoded cysteine to the conserved J-encoded phenylalanine. The earlier analysis of about 640 of the donors excluded any sequence lacking an unambiguous match to a single V gene segment. An earlier analysis of 500 to 700 of the donors classified V segments as functional when productive rearrangements were above 56.7% and as segregating when the standard deviation between donors was above 5%. To diagnose cytomegalovirus status from the catalog of TCR beta chain sequences, a statistical classification framework was built. A later analysis assigned V and J genes by comparing TCR nucleotide sequences with IMGT/GENE-DB human TR gene sequences. In a later analysis, CDR3 sequences and most-parsimonious VDJ recombination scenarios were assigned using the TCRdist pipeline. In a later analysis, every TCR beta chain was defined by the combination of its CDR3 amino acid sequence and its V-gene family, and reads without a unique V-gene family were dropped. A later analysis removed 550 to 650 highly shared, low-generation-probability nucleotide sequences to deal with suspected cross-contamination and a sequencing artifact. In a later analysis, a clonal expansion index was calculated for each public chain from normalized within-repertoire ranks of inferred template counts. In a later analysis, generation probabilities were computed using a VDJ recombination model fitted to out-of-frame rearrangements, and the results were checked against IGoR. A later analysis scored TCR-TCR, TCR-HLA and TCR-CMV co-occurrence with hypergeometric tests, applying a repertoire-size bias correction to TCR pairs. A later analysis estimated false discovery rates by permuting HLA or CMV assignments 20 times. In a later analysis, co-occurring TCRs were grouped using DBSCAN, with TCRdist sequence similarity added in when clustering inside HLA-allele-positive subsets. Co-occurrence clustering excluded repertoires with fewer than 30,000 or more than 120,000 public chains, plus five with anomalous nucleotide sharing. The immuneACCESS repertoire file appears here via TCRdb, limited to in-frame rearrangements. These files lack a portion of the clones; in checked studies, under half of the deficit traces to unresolved V genes, and the cause of the others is not known. The V and J calls and the clone size are those of that table, but D and trimming were determined from the DNA. This sample is represented by around 150,000 clones; more than 80% of them were singletons. The ten largest account for about 12% of the sample.

Sequencing input: PBMCs. The sequence came from a woman aged 45-65 years in good health and CMV-seronegative.

The nucleotide sequence is given as TGTGCCAGCAGAGACCGCAGGGATAATTCACCCCTCCACTTT. It is translated as CASRDRRDNSPLHF. The chain uses TRBV27 and TRBJ1-6, and the D gene may be TRBD1, 5 bases matching. The CDR3 contains 14 residues, cysteine and phenylalanine counted. The retained sequence is limited to the CDR3, 42 bases, with the frame set at the first base. Relative to germline, V is 6 bases shorter and J is 5 bases shorter, with 11 bases between their ends. The germline V gene (reference sequence) yields MNHEY for CDR1 and SMNVEV for CDR2.